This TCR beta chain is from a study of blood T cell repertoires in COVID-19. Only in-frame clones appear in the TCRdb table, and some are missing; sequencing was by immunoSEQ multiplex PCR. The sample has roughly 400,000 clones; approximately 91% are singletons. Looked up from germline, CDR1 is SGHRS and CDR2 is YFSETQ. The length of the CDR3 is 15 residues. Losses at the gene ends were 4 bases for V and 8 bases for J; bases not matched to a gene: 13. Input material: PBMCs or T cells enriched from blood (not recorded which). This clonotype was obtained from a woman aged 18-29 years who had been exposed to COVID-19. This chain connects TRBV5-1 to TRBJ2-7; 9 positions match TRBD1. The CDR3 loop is CASSGGDRVGDKQYF. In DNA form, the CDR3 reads TGCGCCAGCAGCGGGGGGGACAGGGTTGGAGATAAGCAGTACTTC. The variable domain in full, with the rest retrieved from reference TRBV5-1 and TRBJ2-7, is KAGVTQTPRYLIKTRGQQVTLSCSPISGHRSVSWYQQTPGQGLQFLFEYFSETQRNKGNFPGRFSGRQFSNSRSEMNVSTLELGDSALYLCASSGGDRVGDKQYFGPGTRLTVT.